This T cell receptor beta chain stems from a study of PD-1 blockade in classical Hodgkin lymphoma. Data came from immunoSEQ multiplex PCR; TCRdb stores just in-frame clones and leaves some out. The table records about 21,000 clones, roughly two thirds of them present only once. Each of the patients experienced relapse following autologous stem cell transplantation, and their brentuximab vedotin exposure differed. In germline, CDR1 is ENHRY, CDR2 SYGVKD. The CDR3 is 10 residues long. V lost 0 bases, J lost 15 bases, and 6 bases lay in between. The sequence was obtained from a human donor with classical Hodgkin lymphoma. Material: peripheral blood mononuclear cells (PBMCs), obtained at baseline. V usage is TRBV10-3 and J usage is TRBJ2-1, with no clear D. CDR3 in amino acids: CAISESGTFF. CDR3 nucleotides: TGTGCCATCAGTGAGTCTGGAACGTTCTTC.